These 29 T cell receptor beta chains were all obtained from the same sample, sequenced in a study of shared clonotypes between healthy human individuals (dated by TCRdb to the early 2020s). Library method: the immunoSEQ multiplex PCR assay. TCRdb carries this immuneACCESS record with in-frame sequences only. Its versions omit some clonotypes, under half of them owing to an unresolved V gene in the studies checked, with the rest unexplained. Recorded for this sample are roughly 650,000 clones; roughly 97% of them occurred a single time. The top ten clones comprise 0.045% to 0.06% of the sample. Sequencing used naive CD4+ T cells sorted from blood. What the cell subset or site label conveys for this sample: CD45RA+ positively selected. Source of these receptors: a woman between 25 and 40 years old in good health.

The genes are TRBV4-1 and TRBJ1-1; 10 nucleotides match TRBD1. Looked up from germline, CDR1 is MGHRA and CDR2 is YSYEKL. V lost 3 bases, J lost 4 bases, and 17 bases stayed unmatched. CDR3 length: 19 amino acids. The CDR3 is CASSQPLQDRGRVGTEAFF. The CDR3 region has the DNA TGCGCCAGCAGCCAGCCCCTTCAGGACAGGGGGAGGGTAGGCACTGAAGCTTTCTTT.

This chain connects TRBV7-9 to TRBJ1-2, with 12 nucleotides matching TRBD1. The germline gives CDR1 SEHNR, CDR2 FQNEAQ (reference sequence). This CDR3 contains 14 residues. V lost 8 bases and J lost 4; bases outside the gene matches: 5. The CDR3 region has the DNA TGTGCCAGCGTCGGGGACAGGGGGCTCTATGGCTACACCTTC. Translating it yields CASVGDRGLYGYTF.

This clone was seen just once. The chain employs TRBV5-1 and TRBJ2-7, with 7 bases that match TRBD2. Per the germline V gene, CDR1 is SGHRS and CDR2 is YFSETQ. V gave up 4 bases and J gave up 6 bases; unmatched junction bases: 10. The CDR3 runs 14 residues. CDR3: CASSELAGSGEQYF. The CDR3, as DNA: TGCGCCAGCAGCGAGTTAGCGGGCTCGGGCGAGCAGTACTTC.

The chain recombines TRBV5-1 with TRBJ1-1; 7 bases match TRBD1. Germline V gives CDR1 SGHRS, CDR2 YFSETQ. There are 16 residues in the CDR3. V lost 2 bases, J lost 0 bases, and 7 bases stayed unmatched. The CDR3 reads CASSFVTGFLNTEAFF. DNA of the CDR3: TGCGCCAGCAGCTTCGTGACAGGGTTTTTGAACACTGAAGCTTTCTTT.

CDR3 sequence reads: CASSPATSVGGELFF. The CDR3 bases are TGCGCCAGCAGCCCCGCCACTAGCGTGGGCGGGGAGCTGTTTTTT. The chain couples TRBV5-1 to TRBJ2-2; 7 bases are shared with TRBD2. The CDR3 covers 15 residues. Germline lookup yields CDR1 SGHRS and CDR2 YFSETQ. V was clipped by 4 bases and J by 7 bases; unmatched bases: 10.

This rearrangement joins TRBV10-1 to TRBJ2-3; the D gene is possibly TRBD2 (6 bases). Trimming shortened V by 8 bases and J by 5 bases, and 23 bases separated the two germline ends. Germline lookup yields CDR1 WNHNN and CDR2 SYGVQD (reference sequence). The CDR3 is 16 residues long. The CDR3 nucleotides are TGCGCCAGCTCCGGGGTGGCTAGCGCACCCCAAGATACGCAGTATTTT. It is translated as CASSGVASAPQDTQYF.

J is TRBJ1-5 and V is TRBV2; the D is unclear. The CDR3 runs to 15 residues. V was trimmed by 3 bases and J by 7 bases, leaving 16 bases between them. CDR1 is SNHLY and CDR2 is FYNNEI in the germline V gene. This CDR3 reads CASSDSMFFSQPQHF. The CDR3 DNA follows: TGTGCCAGCAGTGATAGTATGTTTTTTTCGCAGCCCCAGCATTTT.

V gene TRBV15 combines with J gene TRBJ2-7; 8 positions match TRBD2. Trimming cost V 3 bases and J 5 bases; bases outside gene matches: 6. In germline, CDR1 is LNHNV, CDR2 YYDKDF (reference sequence). The CDR3 covers 14 residues. CDR3 sequence: CATSRGLVLDEQYF. DNA of the CDR3: TGTGCCACCAGCAGGGGACTAGTACTCGACGAGCAGTACTTC.

V gene TRBV7-2 combines with J gene TRBJ2-7; weak D call: TRBD2 (6 bases). Looked up from germline, CDR1 is SGHTA and CDR2 is FQGNSA. The CDR3 length is 15 residues. Trimming took 1 base from V and 0 from J, leaving 10 bases between them. CDR3 residues: CASSLVVSGSYEQYF. The CDR3 DNA is TGTGCCAGCAGCTTAGTCGTTAGCGGCTCCTACGAGCAGTACTTC.

The rearrangement links TRBV2 to TRBJ1-2; 7 bases map to TRBD1. CDR1 and CDR2 from the germline V gene are SNHLY and FYNNEI. The CDR3 has 15 residues. Trimming at V came to 4 bases and at J to 4 bases, leaving 9 bases not matched to a gene. CDR3 DNA sequence: TGTGCCAGCAGTGCGCGGGACAGTGCGATCTATGGCTACACCTTC. Translation: CASSARDSAIYGYTF.

The V gene is TRBV7-9, the J gene TRBJ2-1; TRBD2 is a possible D gene (5 bases). Germline V CDR1 and CDR2: SEHNR, FQNEAQ (reference sequence). V was clipped by 11 bases and J by 2 bases, with 19 bases between them. This CDR3 is 15 amino acids long. The CDR3 spells CAGMSGRTPYNEQFF. CDR3 DNA sequence: TGTGCCGGGATGAGCGGCCGTACCCCCTACAATGAGCAGTTCTTC.

V gene TRBV23-1 combines with J gene TRBJ2-7; a possible D gene is TRBD1 (5 bases). TRBV23-1 is identified as an open reading frame with a role that is uncertain. The CDR3 length is 11 residues. V shed 10 bases and J shed 3 bases, with 10 bases lying between them. The CDR3 bases are TGCGCCAAGACAGCGTACTACGAGCAGTACTTC. The encoded protein is CAKTAYYEQYF.

The chain links TRBV20-1 to TRBJ2-7; D assignment may be TRBD1 or TRBD2 (5 bases each). CDR3 size: 11 residues. The germline V gene has CDR1 DFQATT and CDR2 SNEGSKA (reference sequence). Trimming cost V 5 bases and J 9 bases, with 14 bases left between them. CDR3 region: CSARDRTGQYF. The CDR3 DNA follows: TGCAGTGCTCGGGACCGCACCGGGCAGTACTTC.

In this sample, this clone turned up once. The junction departs from the called germline gene at one end, perhaps through a read error. This sequence joins TRBV10-1 and TRBJ2-7, with D hard to call. The CDR3 consists of 11 residues. The germline V gene has CDR1 WNHNN and CDR2 SYGVQD (reference sequence). The CDR3 DNA sequence: TGCGCCAGCAGTGAAGGGTGGGCAGGACCCTTC. This encodes CASSEGWAGPF.

The chain employs TRBV7-9 and TRBJ2-6, with D uncertain. Germline assignment: CDR1 SEHNR and CDR2 FQNEAQ (reference sequence). The V and J ends lost 5 bases and 1 base respectively, with 6 bases between them. The CDR3 has 14 amino acids. The CDR3 bases are TGTGCCAGCAGCGCCCTATCTGGGGCCAACGTCCTGACTTTC. It translates to CASSALSGANVLTF.

The chain is built from TRBV5-1 and TRBJ1-1, with 7 bases matching TRBD1. In germline, CDR1 is SGHRS, CDR2 YFSETQ. The CDR3 runs to 13 residues. With V trimmed by 2 bases and J by 7 bases, 5 bases remained unmatched. The CDR3 DNA follows: TGCGCCAGCAGCTTTGGGACAGACGGTGAAGCTTTCTTT. Translating it yields CASSFGTDGEAFF.

This chain joins TRBV30 and TRBJ1-5; 9 bases are shared with TRBD1. V lost 4 bases and J lost 5; bases outside the gene matches: 3. This CDR3 has 13 amino acids. CDR1 and CDR2 (germline): GTSNPN, SVGIG (reference sequence). CDR3 in amino acids: CAWNRGQYQPQHF. CDR3 nucleotide sequence: TGTGCCTGGAACAGGGGGCAGTATCAGCCCCAGCATTTT. Looking up the rest from reference TRBV30 and TRBJ1-5 gives the full variable domain: SQTIHQWPATLVQPVGSPLSLECTVEGTSNPNLYWYRQAAGRGLQLLFYSVGIGQISSEVPQNLSASRPQDRQFILSSKKLLLSDSGFYLCAWNRGQYQPQHFGDGTRLSIL.

In nucleotides, the CDR3 is TGCGCCAGCAGCTCGTATCTCACCGGGGAGCTGTTTTTT. Translated: CASSSYLTGELFF. The V gene is TRBV5-1, the J gene TRBJ2-2, with D unresolved. This CDR3 spans 13 amino acids. Trimming shortened V by 3 bases and J by 4 bases, and 7 bases separated the two germline ends. Germline CDR1 reads SGHRS; CDR2 reads YFSETQ.

The chain has TRBV6-5 and TRBJ1-5, with 8 positions matching TRBD1. The V segment lost 0 bases and the J segment 6 bases; nucleotides outside the gene matches: 7. The CDR3 sequence is 16 residues long. CDR1 MNHEY and CDR2 SVGAGI come from the germline V gene. The CDR3 spells CASSYSSRTGSQPQHF. CDR3 coding DNA: TGTGCCAGCAGTTACTCGAGTCGGACAGGGAGTCAGCCCCAGCATTTT.

The rearrangement uses TRBV11-3 and TRBJ2-7; weak D call: TRBD2 (5 bases). This CDR3 spans 15 amino acids. Trimming took 0 bases from V and 5 from J, leaving 14 bases between them. The germline CDR1 and CDR2 sequences are SGHNT and YENEEA. The CDR3 region is CASSLEGRGYDEQYF. CDR3 sequence (DNA): TGTGCCAGCAGCTTAGAGGGGAGAGGGTACGACGAGCAGTACTTC.

The rearrangement uses TRBV6-6 and TRBJ1-2; D is possibly TRBD1 (5 bases). V lost 2 bases and J lost 2, with 12 bases in between. This CDR3 region has 15 residues. Germline loops: CDR1 MNHNY, CDR2 SVGAGI (reference sequence). In DNA, the CDR3 is TGTGCCAGCAGTTACGCCGGGGGAGTAAACTATGGCTACACCTTC. This gives the protein CASSYAGGVNYGYTF.

The rearrangement joins TRBV2 to TRBJ2-1; D ambiguous. The CDR3 length is 12 residues. Germline CDR1 SNHLY, CDR2 FYNNEI. Trimming pared 8 bases from V and 2 bases from J, leaving 7 bases between. CDR3 residues: CASRHTYNEQFF. The CDR3 coding sequence is TGTGCCAGCCGACATACCTACAATGAGCAGTTCTTC. Together with reference TRBV2 and TRBJ2-1, the CDR3 gives the full variable domain: EPEVTQTPSHQVTQMGQEVILRCVPISNHLYFYWYRQILGQKVEFLVSFYNNEISEKSEIFDDQFSVERPDGSNFTLKIRSTKLEDSAMYFCASRHTYNEQFFGPGTRLTVL.

This chain links TRBV6-5 with TRBJ2-2; D is ambiguous. Trimming left V 2 bases short and J 3 bases short, with 7 bases between. Germline assignment: CDR1 MNHEY and CDR2 SVGAGI. The CDR3 consists of 14 residues. The CDR3: CASSYKLYTGELFF. DNA for the CDR3: TGTGCCAGCAGTTACAAGCTATACACCGGGGAGCTGTTTTTT.

V usage is TRBV4-1 and J usage is TRBJ1-2; TRBD1 agrees at 7 bases. CDR1 and CDR2 (germline): MGHRA, YSYEKL. V shed 2 bases, J shed 4 bases, and the junction held 13 bases outside the gene matches. The CDR3 spans 17 residues. For the CDR3, the DNA is TGCGCCAGCAGCCAAAACCGGGACAGAGCATATTCCTATGGCTACACCTTC. Its translation is CASSQNRDRAYSYGYTF.

The chain couples TRBV4-1 to TRBJ2-6; unclear D gene. Trimming stripped 0 bases from V and 1 base from J, with 16 bases between. The germline CDR1 and CDR2 sequences are MGHRA and YSYEKL. The CDR3 is 19 residues long. Here the CDR3 reads CASSQEDTRKFSGANVLTF. CDR3 DNA: TGCGCCAGCAGCCAAGAGGATACAAGAAAGTTTTCTGGGGCCAACGTCCTGACTTTC.

This chain joins TRBV27 and TRBJ1-4, with D perhaps matching TRBD1 (6 bases). This CDR3 is 16 amino acids long. Trimming removed 0 bases at V and 7 bases at J, with 15 bases between. Germline V CDR1 and CDR2: MNHEY, SMNVEV (reference sequence). CDR3: CASSLSMGGAGEKLFF. Written as DNA, the CDR3 is TGTGCCAGCAGTTTATCGATGGGGGGGGCGGGTGAAAAACTGTTTTTT.

This chain joins TRBV27 and TRBJ1-2; D ambiguous. Deletions cut 2 bases from V and 4 bases from J, with 8 bases between. Germline V lookup: CDR1 MNHEY, CDR2 SMNVEV (reference sequence). This CDR3 region has 13 residues. DNA of the CDR3: TGTGCCAGCAGTTTAAGTGGGTCCTATGGCTACACCTTC. As protein: CASSLSGSYGYTF.

This chain connects TRBV2 to TRBJ2-3; D is uncertain. This CDR3 is 16 amino acids long. V gave up 1 base and J gave up 4 bases, with 15 bases separating them. The V gene's germline CDR1 is SNHLY and CDR2 FYNNEI. CDR3 DNA: TGTGCCAGCAGTGAAGGAGTAAGGATATGGTCAGATACGCAGTATTTT. The encoded protein is CASSEGVRIWSDTQYF.

The chain joins TRBV15 to TRBJ2-5; tentatively, D is TRBD1 or TRBD2 (6 bases each). The J call may be incorrect, as the DNA end agrees better with TRBJ2-7. Germline V lookup: CDR1 LNHNV, CDR2 YYDKDF (reference sequence). The CDR3 has 16 residues. The CDR3 DNA reads TGTGCCACCAGCAGAGATTGGGCCGTGGGGGGCAACGAGCAGTACTTC. Encoded protein: CATSRDWAVGGNEQYF.